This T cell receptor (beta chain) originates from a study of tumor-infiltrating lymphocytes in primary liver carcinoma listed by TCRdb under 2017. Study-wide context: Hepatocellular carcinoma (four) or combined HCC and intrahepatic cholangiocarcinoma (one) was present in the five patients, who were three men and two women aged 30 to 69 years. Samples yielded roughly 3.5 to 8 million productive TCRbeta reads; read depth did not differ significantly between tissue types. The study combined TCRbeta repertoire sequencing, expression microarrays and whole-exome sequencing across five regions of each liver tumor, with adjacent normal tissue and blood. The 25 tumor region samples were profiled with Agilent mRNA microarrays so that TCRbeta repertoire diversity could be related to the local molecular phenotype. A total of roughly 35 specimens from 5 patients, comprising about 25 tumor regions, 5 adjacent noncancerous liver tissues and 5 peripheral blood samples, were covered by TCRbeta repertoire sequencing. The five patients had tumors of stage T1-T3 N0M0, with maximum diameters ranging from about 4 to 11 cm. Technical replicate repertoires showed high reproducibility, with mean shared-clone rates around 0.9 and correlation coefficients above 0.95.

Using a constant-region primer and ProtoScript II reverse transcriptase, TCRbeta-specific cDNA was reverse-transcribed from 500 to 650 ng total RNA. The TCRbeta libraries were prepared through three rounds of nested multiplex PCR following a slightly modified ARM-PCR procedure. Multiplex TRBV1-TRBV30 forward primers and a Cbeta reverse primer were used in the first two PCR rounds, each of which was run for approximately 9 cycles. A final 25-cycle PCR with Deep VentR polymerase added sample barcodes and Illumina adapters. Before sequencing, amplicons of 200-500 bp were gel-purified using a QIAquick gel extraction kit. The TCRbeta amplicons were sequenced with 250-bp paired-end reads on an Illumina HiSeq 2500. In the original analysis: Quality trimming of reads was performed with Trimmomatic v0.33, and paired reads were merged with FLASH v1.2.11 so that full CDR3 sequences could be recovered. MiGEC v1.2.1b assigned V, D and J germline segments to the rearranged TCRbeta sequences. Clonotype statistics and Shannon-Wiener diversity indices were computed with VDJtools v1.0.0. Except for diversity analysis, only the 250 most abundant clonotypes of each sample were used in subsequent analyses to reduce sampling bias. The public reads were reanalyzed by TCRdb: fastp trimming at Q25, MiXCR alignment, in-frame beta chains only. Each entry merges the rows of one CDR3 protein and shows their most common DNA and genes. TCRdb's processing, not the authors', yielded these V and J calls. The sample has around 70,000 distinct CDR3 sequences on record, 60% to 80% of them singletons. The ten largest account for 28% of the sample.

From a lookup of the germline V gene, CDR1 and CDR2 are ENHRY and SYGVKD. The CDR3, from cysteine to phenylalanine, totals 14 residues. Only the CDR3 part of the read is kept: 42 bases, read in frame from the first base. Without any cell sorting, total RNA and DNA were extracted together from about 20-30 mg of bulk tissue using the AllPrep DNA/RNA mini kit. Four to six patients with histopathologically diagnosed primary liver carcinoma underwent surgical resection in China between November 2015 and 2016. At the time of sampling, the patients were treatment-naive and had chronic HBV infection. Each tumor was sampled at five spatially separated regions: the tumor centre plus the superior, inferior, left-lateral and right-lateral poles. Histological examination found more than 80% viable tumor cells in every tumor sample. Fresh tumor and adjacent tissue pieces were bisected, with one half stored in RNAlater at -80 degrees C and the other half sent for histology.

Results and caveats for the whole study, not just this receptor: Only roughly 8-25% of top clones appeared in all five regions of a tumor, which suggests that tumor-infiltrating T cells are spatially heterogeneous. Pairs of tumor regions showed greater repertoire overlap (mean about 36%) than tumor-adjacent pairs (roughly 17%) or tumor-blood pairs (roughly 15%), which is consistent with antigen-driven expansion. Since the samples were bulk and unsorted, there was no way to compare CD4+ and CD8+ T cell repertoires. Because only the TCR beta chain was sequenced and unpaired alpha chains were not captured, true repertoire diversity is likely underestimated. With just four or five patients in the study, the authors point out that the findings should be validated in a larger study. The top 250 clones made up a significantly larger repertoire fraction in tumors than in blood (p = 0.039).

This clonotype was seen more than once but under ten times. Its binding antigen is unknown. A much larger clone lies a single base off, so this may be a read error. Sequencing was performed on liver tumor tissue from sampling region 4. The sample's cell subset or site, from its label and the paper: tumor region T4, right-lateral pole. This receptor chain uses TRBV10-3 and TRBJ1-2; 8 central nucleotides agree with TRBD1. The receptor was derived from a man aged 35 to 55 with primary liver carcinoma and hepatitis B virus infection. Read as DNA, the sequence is TGTGTCATCAGTGAGATGTCAGGGGGCTTTGGCTACACCTTC. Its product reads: CVISEMSGGFGYTF.